A single sample is the source of the 12 T cell receptor beta chains below, sequenced in a study of cytomegalovirus exposure and HLA in healthy donors. PCR involved 60 Vbeta and 13 Jbeta primers. TCRdb keeps only in-frame clones here, not all; method: immunoSEQ multiplex PCR. The table lists about 130,000 clones, around 72% of them singletons. The sequencing sample was made of PBMCs. The receptor source for this set is a man between 18 and 35 years old in good health and CMV-seropositive.

The chain recombines TRBV2 with TRBJ1-1; the D gene is possibly TRBD1 (6 bases). This CDR3 is 13 amino acids long. CDR1 and CDR2 from the germline V gene are SNHLY and FYNNEI. V lost 3 bases, J lost 6 bases, and 11 bases lay in between. The CDR3 sequence: CASSEYQGPEAFF. Written as DNA, the CDR3 is TGTGCCAGCAGTGAGTACCAGGGGCCTGAAGCTTTCTTT.

The chain joins TRBV28 to TRBJ2-3; weak D call: TRBD2 (6 bases). The ends were cut back, 5 bases at V and 4 bases at J, with 19 bases in the middle. Germline CDR1 MDHEN, CDR2 SYDVKM. This CDR3 contains 16 residues. In DNA form, the CDR3 reads TGTGCCAGCAGTCCCTCTCGATGGCGGGGAGCAGATACGCAGTATTTT. Residues: CASSPSRWRGADTQYF.

V gene TRBV14 combines with J gene TRBJ2-2; D call uncertain. Germline V gene data show CDR1 as SGHDN and CDR2 as FVKESK. Trimming left V 0 bases short and J 1 base short, with 6 bases between. The CDR3 totals 15 residues. CDR3 residues: CASSQDPVNTGELFF. In nucleotides, the CDR3 is TGTGCCAGCAGCCAAGATCCCGTGAACACCGGGGAGCTGTTTTTT. The whole variable domain, filled in from reference TRBV14 and TRBJ2-2, reads EAGVTQFPSHSVIEKGQTVTLRCDPISGHDNLYWYRRVMGKEIKFLLHFVKESKQDESGMPNNRFLAERTGGTYSTLKVQPAELEDSGVYFCASSQDPVNTGELFFGEGSRLTVL.

V usage is TRBV28 and J usage is TRBJ1-1, with unresolved D. The CDR3 sequence is 14 residues long. V lost 7 bases and J 2 bases, leaving 14 bases between the germline ends. Germline lookup yields CDR1 MDHEN and CDR2 SYDVKM. DNA of the CDR3: TGTGCCAGCACCACGTCGGGGATAAACACTGAAGCTTTCTTT. This codes for CASTTSGINTEAFF.

This clone has more than one count but fewer than ten. CDR3 region: CASRGLRGEETQYF. The CDR3 DNA reads as TGCGCCAGCAGGGGACTCCGGGGTGAGGAGACCCAGTACTTC. The chain has TRBV10-2 and TRBJ2-5; the D gene is possibly TRBD2 (6 bases). Germline lookup yields CDR1 WSHSY and CDR2 SAAADI. Trimming removed 6 bases at V and 5 bases at J, with 16 bases between. The CDR3 is 14 residues long.

This clone was picked up one time. The junction departs from the called germline gene at one end, perhaps through a read error. At the DNA level, this CDR3 is encoded by other sequences in the same sample as well. V is TRBV2 and J is TRBJ1-5; TRBD1 matches at 10 bases. Germline values: CDR1 SNHLY, CDR2 FYNNEI. The CDR3 consists of 16 residues. The CDR3 nucleotides are TGCGCCAGCAGTAGGGACAGGGGAGCCGGCAATCAGCCCCAGCATTTT. Its protein product is CASSRDRGAGNQPQHF.

CDR3 DNA: TGTGCCAGCAGCTTAGGGACAGGGAAGGGATCCTACGAGCAGTACTTC. Its translation: CASSLGTGKGSYEQYF. The rearrangement joins TRBV11-3 to TRBJ2-7; 8 bases fit TRBD1. This CDR3 has 16 amino acids. The V and J ends lost 1 base and 1 base, in that order; junction bases with no gene match: 6. In germline, CDR1 is SGHNT, CDR2 YENEEA.

This rearrangement joins TRBV4-1 to TRBJ1-1; a weak D match, TRBD1 (6 bases). Per germline, CDR1 MGHRA and CDR2 YSYEKL. The CDR3 has 15 residues. The V and J ends lost 1 base and 4 bases respectively, with 13 bases between them. The DNA of the CDR3 is TGCGCCAGCAGCCAAGCGGCAGGGGCGGGCACTGAAGCTTTCTTT. Its protein is CASSQAAGAGTEAFF.

The chain has TRBV5-1 and TRBJ2-2, with a tentative D call TRBD2 (5 bases). Germline loops: CDR1 SGHRS, CDR2 YFSETQ. Trimming removed 1 base at V and 4 bases at J, with 20 bases between. The CDR3 has 18 residues. The CDR3 here is CASSLRSLGLASTGELFF. The CDR3 DNA sequence: TGCGCCAGCAGCTTGAGAAGCTTAGGACTGGCGAGCACCGGGGAGCTGTTTTTT. The full variable domain, rest sourced from reference TRBV5-1 and TRBJ2-2, is KAGVTQTPRYLIKTRGQQVTLSCSPISGHRSVSWYQQTPGQGLQFLFEYFSETQRNKGNFPGRFSGRQFSNSRSEMNVSTLELGDSALYLCASSLRSLGLASTGELFFGEGSRLTVL.

The genes are TRBV7-2 and TRBJ1-5, with D unresolved. With 2 bases removed from V and 6 bases from J, the gap between germline ends came to 8 bases. Per germline, CDR1 SGHTA and CDR2 FQGNSA. This CDR3 has 13 residues. The DNA of the CDR3 is TGTGCCAGCAGCTTATCGGGATCTCAGCCCCAGCATTTT. This gives the protein CASSLSGSQPQHF.

The rearrangement links TRBV30 to TRBJ1-2, with D perhaps TRBD1 (5 bases). The CDR3 totals 13 residues. V was clipped by 3 bases and J by 8 bases, with 16 bases between them. The germline V gene encodes CDR1 GTSNPN and CDR2 SVGIG (reference sequence). CDR3 nucleotide sequence: TGTGCCTGGAGAATGACAGCCTTGGGGGGCTACACCTTC. Translating it yields CAWRMTALGGYTF.

This clone has just one count. The genes are TRBV7-9 and TRBJ2-1, with D perhaps matching TRBD1 (5 bases). CDR1 SEHNR and CDR2 FQNEAQ come from the germline V gene (reference sequence). V was cut by 1 base and J by 12 bases, with 19 bases left in between. The CDR3 is made up of 15 amino acids. The chain's CDR3 is CASSLVGQRNEWQFF. Here the CDR3 DNA reads TGTGCCAGCAGCTTAGTTGGACAACGTAATGAGTGGCAGTTCTTC.